This entry lists 11 T cell receptor beta chains sequenced from one sample in a study of cytomegalovirus exposure and HLA in healthy donors. The primer mix had 60 Vbeta and 13 Jbeta primers. Some clones are missing from TCRdb's copy, which holds only in-frame ones; the method was immunoSEQ multiplex PCR. The repertoire holds over 150,000 clones, about 85% seen once, with 1% in the top ten. The sequenced sample consisted of PBMCs. Receptor source: a boy aged 2 to 10 in good health and CMV-seronegative.

For this clone: In the same sample, other DNA sequences code for this CDR3. The chain couples TRBV28 to TRBJ1-5; a possible D gene is TRBD1 (5 bases). CDR3 length: 13 residues. CDR1 MDHEN and CDR2 SYDVKM come from the germline V gene. V lost 3 bases and J lost 7, with 10 bases in between. The CDR3 DNA sequence: TGTGCCAGCAGTTTTGGAGGGGCACAGCCCCAGCATTTT. It specifies CASSFGGAQPQHF.

The rearrangement links TRBV7-9 to TRBJ2-1; 7 nucleotides line up with TRBD2. Looked up from germline, CDR1 is SEHNR and CDR2 is FQNEAQ (reference sequence). Losses at the gene ends were 0 bases for V and 4 bases for J; bases not matched to a gene: 3. The CDR3 has 15 residues. In DNA, the CDR3 is TGTGCCAGCAGCTTAGCTGGACTAGAGTACAATGAGCAGTTCTTC. Amino acids: CASSLAGLEYNEQFF.

This clone was seen a handful of times. V gene TRBV27 combines with J gene TRBJ2-7, with no clear D. The ends were cut back, 3 bases at V and 7 bases at J, with 7 bases in the middle. The CDR3 consists of 11 residues. Germline V lookup: CDR1 MNHEY, CDR2 SMNVEV (reference sequence). CDR3 in amino acids: CASSFGLEQYF. As DNA, the CDR3 is TGTGCCAGCAGTTTTGGCTTAGAGCAGTACTTC.

The chain has TRBV15 and TRBJ1-2, with D possibly being TRBD1 (5 bases). Germline V gives CDR1 LNHNV, CDR2 YYDKDF (reference sequence). There are 14 residues in the CDR3. Trimming removed 0 bases at V and 8 bases at J, with 13 bases between. The CDR3 DNA is TGTGCCACCAGCAGAGACAGGGTTGACGACGGCTACACCTTC. This gives the protein CATSRDRVDDGYTF.

V gene TRBV5-4 combines with J gene TRBJ1-1, with TRBD1 matching over 7 bases. This CDR3 comprises 14 residues. The V gene's germline CDR1 is SGHNT and CDR2 YYREEE (reference sequence). Losses at the gene ends were 4 bases for V and 5 bases for J; bases not matched to a gene: 8. The CDR3 region has the DNA TGTGCCAGCAGCGGAGGGGGCCGGGGGACTGAAGCTTTCTTT. Protein sequence: CASSGGGRGTEAFF.

The V gene is TRBV5-1, the J gene TRBJ1-1; the D gene is possibly TRBD1 (6 bases). Germline V gene lookup returns CDR1 SGHRS and CDR2 YFSETQ. Trimming removed 0 bases from V and 0 bases from J, with 12 bases in between. The CDR3 runs to 16 residues. The CDR3 DNA follows: TGCGCCAGCAGCTTGGCCGGGGGGCCAATGAACACTGAAGCTTTCTTT. Its translation is CASSLAGGPMNTEAFF.

This clone was counted between two and nine times. The chain carries TRBV28 and TRBJ1-5; 9 nucleotides line up with TRBD1. Germline assignment: CDR1 MDHEN and CDR2 SYDVKM. The CDR3 is made up of 14 amino acids. Trimming at V came to 5 bases and at J to 7 bases, leaving 6 bases not matched to a gene. Here the CDR3 DNA reads TGTGCCAGCAGTCTGGGACAGGGAATGCAGCCCCAGCATTTT. Amino acid sequence: CASSLGQGMQPQHF.

The gene calls are TRBV7-8 and TRBJ1-4; a possible D gene is TRBD1 (5 bases). The CDR3 runs to 13 residues. The ends were cut back, 7 bases at V and 8 bases at J, with 14 bases in the middle. Germline V gene lookup returns CDR1 SGHVS and CDR2 FQNEAQ. The CDR3 DNA reads as TGTGCCAGCAACCCGGGGGGGGAGGAAAAACTGTTTTTT. It yields the protein CASNPGGEEKLFF.

V gene TRBV9 combines with J gene TRBJ2-2; TRBD1 agrees at 8 bases. V trimming: 6 bases; J trimming: 1 base; junction bases outside the gene matches: 8. Germline V gives CDR1 SGDLS, CDR2 YYNGEE. CDR3 length equals 16 residues. The chain's CDR3 is CASTPSGTGNTGELFF. The CDR3 nucleotides are TGTGCCAGCACCCCCTCCGGGACAGGGAACACCGGGGAGCTGTTTTTT.

The rearrangement links TRBV28 to TRBJ1-5; 9 bases match TRBD1. Germline V gene data show CDR1 as MDHEN and CDR2 as SYDVKM. J was trimmed by 7 bases and V by 6 bases; bases with no gene match: 7. This CDR3 has 14 amino acids. As DNA, the CDR3 is TGTGCCAGCAGACCTGGACAGGGGAGACAGCCCCAGCATTTT. Its translation: CASRPGQGRQPQHF.

In DNA form, the CDR3 reads TGTGCCAGCAGCTCCGGGACATTCGCCTACGAGCAGTACGTC. It specifies CASSSGTFAYEQYV. This chain joins TRBV11-2 and TRBJ2-7; a weak D match, TRBD1 (6 bases). Between the trimmed V and J ends, which lost 4 bases and 2 bases, there was a span of 12 bases. The CDR3 spans 14 residues. Per the germline V gene, CDR1 is SGHAT and CDR2 is FQNNGV.